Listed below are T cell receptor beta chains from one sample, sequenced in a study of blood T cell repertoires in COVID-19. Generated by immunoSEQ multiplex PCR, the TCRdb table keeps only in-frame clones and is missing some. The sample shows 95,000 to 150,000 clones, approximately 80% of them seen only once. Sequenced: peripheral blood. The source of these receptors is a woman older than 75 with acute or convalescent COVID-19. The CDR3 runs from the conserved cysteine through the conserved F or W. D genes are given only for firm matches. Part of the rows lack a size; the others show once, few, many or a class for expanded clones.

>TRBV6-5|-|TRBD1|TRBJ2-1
TGTGCCAGCAGTAGGGACAGGGGAAACAATGAGCAGTTCTTC
CASSRDRGNNEQFF
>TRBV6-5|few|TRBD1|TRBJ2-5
TGTGCCAGCAGTCCGGACAGGTCGAGGGAGACCCAGTACTTC
CASSPDRSRETQYF
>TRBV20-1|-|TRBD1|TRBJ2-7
TGCAGTGCTAGTCTCCCCGGAGGGACAGGGTCGGCCGAGCAGTACTTC
CSASLPGGTGSAEQYF
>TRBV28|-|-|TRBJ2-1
TGTGCCAGCAGTTTCCTTTACAATGAGCAGTTCTTC
CASSFLYNEQFF
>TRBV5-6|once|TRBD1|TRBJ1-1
TGTGCCAGCAGCACGTACAGGGGGAACACTGAAGCTTTCTTT
CASSTYRGNTEAFF
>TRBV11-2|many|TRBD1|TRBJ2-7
TGTGCCAGCAGCCCTAACAGGGGTCCCTACGAGCAGTACTTC
CASSPNRGPYEQYF
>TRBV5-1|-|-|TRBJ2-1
TGCGCCAGCGGAGTTGGGGGGATGAATGAGCAGTTCTTC
CASGVGGMNEQFF
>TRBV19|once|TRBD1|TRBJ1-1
TGTGCCAGTAGTGCGACGACAGGGGGGAACACTGAAGCTTTCTTT
CASSATTGGNTEAFF
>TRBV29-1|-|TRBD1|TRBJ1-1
TGCAGCTACTCACCGACAGGGGGCACTGAAGCTTTCTTT
CSYSPTGGTEAFF
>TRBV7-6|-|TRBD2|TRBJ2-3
TGTGCCAGCAGCCAGGAGGAGGGGCTAGCGGGAGTCAATACAGATACGCAGTATTTT
CASSQEEGLAGVNTDTQYF
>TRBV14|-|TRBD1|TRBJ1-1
TGTGCCAGCAGCCCCGCCGGGACAGGGGGTTTGAATGAAGCTTTCTTT
CASSPAGTGGLNEAFF
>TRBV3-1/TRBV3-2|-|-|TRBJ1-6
TGTGCCAGCAGCCAAGGGCGGGATTTGTATAATTCACCCCTCCACTTT
CASSQGRDLYNSPLHF
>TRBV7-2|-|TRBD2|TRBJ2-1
TGTGCCAGCAGCTTGGCGGGGGTTGAGCAGTTCTTC
CASSLAGVEQFF
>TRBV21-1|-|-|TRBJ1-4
TGTGCCAGCAGCAAAGAGGAGGGCCTTGCACCAGGGGAAAAACTGTTTTTT
CASSKEEGLAPGEKLFF
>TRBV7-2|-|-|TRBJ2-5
TGTGCCAGCAGCTTAACAATGTCTCAAGAGACCCAGTACTTC
CASSLTMSQETQYF
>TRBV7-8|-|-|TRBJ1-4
TGTGCCAGCAGCTCCAGGACAGCTACCCAGAGGAAACTGTTTTTT
CASSSRTATQRKLFF
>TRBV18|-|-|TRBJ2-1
TGTGCCAGCTCACCAGCGGGACTCTCGAATGAGCAGTTCTTC
CASSPAGLSNEQFF
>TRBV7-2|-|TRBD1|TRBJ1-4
TGTGCCAGCAGCTCCCGACAGGGACAGGAAAAACTGTTTTTT
CASSSRQGQEKLFF
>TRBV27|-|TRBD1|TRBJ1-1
TGTGCCAGCAATCAATTCTCCCTGGGACAGCAAAACACTGAAGCTTTCTTT
CASNQFSLGQQNTEAFF
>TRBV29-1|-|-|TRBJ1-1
TGCAGCGTTGAGAGGACAGAGGACACTGAAGCTTTCTTT
CSVERTEDTEAFF
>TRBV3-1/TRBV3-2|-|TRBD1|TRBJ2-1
TGTGCCAGCAGCCAGGGCGGACAGGGGGCTTCGCATGAGCAGTTCTTC
CASSQGGQGASHEQFF
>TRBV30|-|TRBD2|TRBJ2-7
TGTGCCTGGAGTGTACAGGATGGGACTAGCGCCGGGTTGGTAGTTTGGTACGAGCAGTACTTC
CAWSVQDGTSAGLVVWYEQYF
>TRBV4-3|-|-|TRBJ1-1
TGCGCCAGCAGCCAAGAACCTATGAACACTGAAGCTTTCTTT
CASSQEPMNTEAFF
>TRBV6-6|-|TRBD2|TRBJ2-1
TGTGCCAGCAGTGGCACTAGCGGGGGGGCCTATGAGCAGTTCTTC
CASSGTSGGAYEQFF
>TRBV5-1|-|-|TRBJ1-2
TGCGCCAGCAGCTTGGACAGCTATGGCTACACCTTC
CASSLDSYGYTF
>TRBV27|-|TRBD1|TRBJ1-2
TGTGCCAGCAGTTCCTACCAAACAGGGGCTTATGGCTACACCTTC
CASSSYQTGAYGYTF
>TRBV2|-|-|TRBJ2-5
TGTGCCAGCAGGAGGGGGTCTCAAGAGACCCAGTACTTC
CASRRGSQETQYF
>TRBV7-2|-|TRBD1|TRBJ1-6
TGTGCCAGCAGCTTTAGCGAGGGGACAGGGAATTCACCCCTCCACTTT
CASSFSEGTGNSPLHF
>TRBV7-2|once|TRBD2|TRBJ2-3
TGTGCCAGCAGCCTTGGCAGCGGGGGGGCCGGAGATACGCAGTATTTT
CASSLGSGGAGDTQYF
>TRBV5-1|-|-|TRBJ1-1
TGCGCCAGCAGCCTAGAGGGCAACCGGGGGAACACTGAAGCTTTCTTT
CASSLEGNRGNTEAFF
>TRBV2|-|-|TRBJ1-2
TGTGCCAGCAGGAACAGCCCGACAGGTGGCTACACCTTC
CASRNSPTGGYTF
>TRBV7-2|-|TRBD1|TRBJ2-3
TGTGCCAGCAGCTTAGCCATAGGGGGCGATACGCAGTATTTT
CASSLAIGGDTQYF
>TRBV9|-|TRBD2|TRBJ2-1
TGTGCCAACAGCGTCCGGGACTACACTAATGAGCAGTTCTTC
CANSVRDYTNEQFF
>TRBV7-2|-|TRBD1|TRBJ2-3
TGTGCCAGCAGCCCCACAGGGGAAAGCACAGATACGCAGTATTTT
CASSPTGESTDTQYF
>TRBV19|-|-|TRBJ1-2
TGTGCCAGTAGTATATCCCTGTCAGGGATCTATGGCTACACCTTC
CASSISLSGIYGYTF
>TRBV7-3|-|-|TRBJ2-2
TGTGCCAGCAGCCCGACTGGAGGATCACAGGGCACCGGGGAGCTGTTTTTT
CASSPTGGSQGTGELFF
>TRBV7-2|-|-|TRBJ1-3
TGTGCCAGCAGCCCCTCGACAGGCCTCCCAAACACCATATATTTT
CASSPSTGLPNTIYF
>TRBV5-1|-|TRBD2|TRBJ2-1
TGCGCCAGCAGCTTGGGGCTAGCGGGAGGGCTGAATGAGCAGTTCTTC
CASSLGLAGGLNEQFF
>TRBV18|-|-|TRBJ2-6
TGTGCCAGCTCACCACGAAGGGGCTCTGGGGCCAACGTCCTGACTTTC
CASSPRRGSGANVLTF
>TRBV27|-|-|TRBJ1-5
TGTGCCAGCAGCCCAGGCCCCCGGCAGCCCCAGCATTTT
CASSPGPRQPQHF
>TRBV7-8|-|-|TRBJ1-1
TGTGCCAGCAGCTCATATAGGAACACTGAAGCTTTCTTT
CASSSYRNTEAFF
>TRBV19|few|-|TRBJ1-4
TGTGCCAGTAGTATGCGGAGATATGAAAAACTGTTTTTT
CASSMRRYEKLFF
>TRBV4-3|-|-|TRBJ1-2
TGCGCCAGCAGCCACACGAGGGGCGGGGGAGGCTACACCTTC
CASSHTRGGGGYTF
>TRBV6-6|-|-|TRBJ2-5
TGTGCCAGCAGTTACGGATCGGAGTTAGCTCAAGAGACCCAGTACTTC
CASSYGSELAQETQYF
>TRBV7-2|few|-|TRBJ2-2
TGTGCCAGCAGCTTAAATAGGGGCGCGAACACCGGGGAGCTGTTTTTT
CASSLNRGANTGELFF
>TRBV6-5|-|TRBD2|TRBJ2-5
TGTGCCAGCAGTTTGGGACTAGCGGGGGGGCGTAAGTACTTC
CASSLGLAGGRKYF
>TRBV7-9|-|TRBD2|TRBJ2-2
TGTGCCAGCAGCCCAAGGGGGACTAGATTCACCGGGGAGCTGTTTTTT
CASSPRGTRFTGELFF
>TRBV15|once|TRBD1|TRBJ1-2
TGTGCCACCAGCATATCAGGGGGAGGCTACACCTTC
CATSISGGGYTF
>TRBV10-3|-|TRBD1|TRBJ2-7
TGTGCCATCAGTGATAAGGGACAGGGGTCCTACGAGCAGTACTTC
CAISDKGQGSYEQYF
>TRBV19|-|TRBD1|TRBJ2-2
TGTGCCAGTAGTTTTTTTCAGGGGGCTCAGGGGGAGCTGTTTTTT
CASSFFQGAQGELFF
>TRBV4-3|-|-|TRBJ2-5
TGCGCCAGCAGCAACAGGTACCCACAAGAGACCCAGTACTTC
CASSNRYPQETQYF
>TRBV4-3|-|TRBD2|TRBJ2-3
TGCGCCAGCAGCCCACTAGCGTCCGATACGCAGTATTTT
CASSPLASDTQYF
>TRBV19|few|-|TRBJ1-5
TGTGCCAGTAGTAAAGGGGGGGCGCAGGCCCAGCATTTT
CASSKGGAQAQHF
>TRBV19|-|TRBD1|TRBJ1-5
TGTGCCAGTAGTCCGGACAGGGCGGTTGAGCCCCAGCATTTT
CASSPDRAVEPQHF
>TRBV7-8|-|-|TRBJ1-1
TGTGCCAGCAGCTTATCAGAGAACACTGAAGCTTTCTTT
CASSLSENTEAFF
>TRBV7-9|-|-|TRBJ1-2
TGTGCCAGCACCGAAACAGACTATGGCTACACCTTC
CASTETDYGYTF